The present T cell receptor beta chain was sequenced within a study of blood T cell repertoires in COVID-19. Data came from immunoSEQ multiplex PCR; TCRdb stores just in-frame clones and leaves some out. The table has approximately 200,000 clones, around 84% seen once. V dropped 8 bases and J dropped 2 bases, with 13 bases sitting between them. CDR3 length equals 13 residues. Specimen: PBMCs or T cells enriched from blood (not recorded which). The chain has TRBV12-3 or TRBV12-4 and TRBJ2-7; tentative D call: TRBD2 (6 bases). This TCR came from a man aged 35 to 55 who had recovered from COVID-19. The DNA of the CDR3 is TGTGCCAGCTCGAATAGCGGTCCCTACGAGCAGTACTTC. The encoded protein is CASSNSGPYEQYF.